A single sample is the source of the 24 T cell receptor beta chains below, sequenced in a study of cytomegalovirus exposure and HLA in healthy donors. PCR involved 60 Vbeta and 13 Jbeta primers. TCRdb's copy holds only in-frame clones and misses some; the assay was immunoSEQ multiplex PCR. This repertoire shows about 100,000 clones, about four fifths found once; its top ten account for about 7.3%. Input material: PBMCs. The receptors stem from a man in his thirties or forties in good health and CMV-seronegative.

The V call is TRBV9, the J call TRBJ1-1; D call uncertain. The CDR3 loop spans 14 amino acids. The ends were cut back, 0 bases at V and 1 base at J, with 7 bases in the middle. CDR1 SGDLS and CDR2 YYNGEE come from the germline V gene. CDR3 in DNA: TGTGCCAGCAGCGTAGGCCTAGGGAACACTGAAGCTTTCTTT. It codes for CASSVGLGNTEAFF. The full variable domain, its missing parts supplied by reference TRBV9 and TRBJ1-1, is DSGVTQTPKHLITATGQRVTLRCSPRSGDLSVYWYQQSLDQGLQFLIQYYNGEERAKGNILERFSAQQFPDLHSELNLSSLELGDSALYFCASSVGLGNTEAFFGQGTRLTVV.

The rearrangement joins TRBV9 to TRBJ2-5; possibly TRBD2 for D (6 bases). The CDR3 has 14 amino acids. Germline loops: CDR1 SGDLS, CDR2 YYNGEE. V was pared by 0 bases and J by 0 bases, with 6 bases between. CDR3 sequence: CASSVAGDQETQYF. For the CDR3, the DNA is TGTGCCAGCAGCGTAGCGGGAGACCAAGAGACCCAGTACTTC.

This sequence joins TRBV18 and TRBJ1-4, with TRBD1 matching 7 bases. Trimming removed 3 bases from V and 4 bases from J; junction bases left unmatched: 8. The CDR3 spans 16 residues. Germline lookup yields CDR1 KGHSH and CDR2 LQKENI. CDR3 DNA sequence: TGTGCCAGCTCACCGATGATCCGGGACAGTAATGAAAAACTGTTTTTT. Translation gives CASSPMIRDSNEKLFF.

The CDR3 reads CASSIDLMNTEAFF. CDR3 nucleotide sequence: TGTGCCAGTAGTATAGATCTTATGAACACTGAAGCTTTCTTT. This chain joins TRBV19 and TRBJ1-1, with D unresolved. The germline CDR1 and CDR2 sequences are LNHDA and SQIVND (reference sequence). Trimming took 0 bases from V and 0 from J, leaving 5 bases between them. This CDR3 contains 14 residues. The full variable domain, completed using reference TRBV19 and TRBJ1-1, is DGGITQSPKYLFRKEGQNVTLSCEQNLNHDAMYWYRQDPGQGLRLIYYSQIVNDFQKGDIAEGYSVSREKKESFPLTVTSAQKNPTAFYLCASSIDLMNTEAFFGQGTRLTVV.

This chain's CDR3 is CASGGAYGYTF. In DNA form, the CDR3 reads TGCGCCAGTGGGGGCGCCTATGGCTACACCTTC. The chain recombines TRBV5-1 with TRBJ1-2; a possible D gene is TRBD1 (6 bases). Trimming removed 8 bases from V and 4 bases from J, with 9 bases in between. The germline V gene has CDR1 SGHRS and CDR2 YFSETQ. This CDR3 contains 11 residues.

This chain uses TRBV7-9 with TRBJ2-7, with 9 bases identical to TRBD2. CDR1 and CDR2 from the germline V gene are SEHNR and FQNEAQ (reference sequence). This CDR3 is 14 amino acids long. Trimming at V came to 1 base and at J to 5 bases, leaving 3 bases not matched to a gene. DNA of the CDR3: TGTGCCAGCAGCTTAGGCGGGAGGGAGGACGAGCAGTACTTC. This gives the protein CASSLGGREDEQYF.

The chain is built from TRBV10-3 and TRBJ2-2; weak D call: TRBD1 (6 bases). Germline V lookup: CDR1 ENHRY, CDR2 SYGVKD. The CDR3 loop spans 16 amino acids. V lost 3 bases, J lost 11 bases, and 22 bases lay in between. The CDR3 DNA follows: TGTGCCATCAGTGACCCGAACCGGGACACGGCGGGTGAGCTGTTTTTT. Translating it yields CAISDPNRDTAGELFF.

The chain has TRBV5-1 and TRBJ2-1; a possible D gene is TRBD1 (6 bases). Germline lookup yields CDR1 SGHRS and CDR2 YFSETQ. This CDR3 is built from 12 residues. The V gene lost 4 bases and the J gene lost 13 bases, with 15 bases spanning the gap. The CDR3 DNA reads as TGCGCCAGCAGCCAGGGGTCCGAGGGTCAGTTCTTC. Its translation: CASSQGSEGQFF.

The chain recombines TRBV7-9 with TRBJ1-5; TRBD1 agrees at 8 bases. The CDR3 totals 16 residues. V was pared by 1 base and J by 4 bases, with 6 bases of the junction left unmatched. Germline V gene lookup returns CDR1 SEHNR and CDR2 FQNEAQ (reference sequence). CDR3 DNA: TGTGCCAGCAGCTTAGGTGTGGACAGGGAGAATCAGCCCCAGCATTTT. This codes for CASSLGVDRENQPQHF.

The chain links TRBV15 to TRBJ2-7; 7 nucleotides align to TRBD2. The CDR3 runs to 16 residues. Germline CDR1 LNHNV, CDR2 YYDKDF (reference sequence). V lost 0 bases and J lost 2; bases outside the gene matches: 7. CDR3 amino acids: CATSRDFASGPYEQYF. The CDR3 DNA reads TGTGCCACCAGCAGAGATTTCGCTAGCGGCCCCTACGAGCAGTACTTC.

This clone has only a few counts. The V call is TRBV7-3, the J call TRBJ2-7; tentatively, D is TRBD1 (5 bases). Looked up from germline, CDR1 is SGHTA and CDR2 is FQGTGA. V lost 5 bases to trimming and J lost 5 bases, with 13 bases between them. The CDR3 is 13 amino acids. CDR3 sequence reads: CASSLKVRDEQYF. The CDR3 DNA reads as TGTGCCAGCAGCCTAAAGGTCAGGGACGAGCAGTACTTC. The full variable domain, in which reference TRBV7-3 and TRBJ2-7 provide the parts outside the CDR3, is GAGVSQTPSNKVTEKGKYVELRCDPISGHTALYWYRQSLGQGPEFLIYFQGTGAADDSGLPNDRFFAVRPEGSVSTLKIQRTERGDSAVYLCASSLKVRDEQYFGPGTRLTVT.

This clone was observed a handful of times. V and J are TRBV6-5 and TRBJ2-7, with 7 nucleotides matching TRBD1. Germline trimming cut 5 bases from V and 3 bases from J; bases unmatched to any gene: 1. Germline CDR1 and CDR2: MNHEY and SVGAGI. This CDR3 contains 12 residues. CDR3 DNA sequence: TGTGCCAGCAGTGCAGGGGGCTACGAGCAGTACTTC. Translation gives CASSAGGYEQYF.

This clone was counted between two and nine times. V gene TRBV6-5 combines with J gene TRBJ2-5, with 10 bases matching TRBD2. The J call is doubtful: the DNA matches TRBJ2-7 better. The CDR3 is 16 residues long. Germline-derived CDR1 and CDR2 are MNHEY and SVGAGI. CDR3 amino acids: CASSYSLAGVTYEQYF. The CDR3 nucleotides are TGTGCCAGCAGTTACTCGCTAGCGGGGGTTACCTACGAGCAGTACTTC.

The chain joins TRBV5-4 to TRBJ1-1; TRBD1 aligns across 7 bases. V trimming: 3 bases; J trimming: 3 bases; junction bases outside the gene matches: 11. The CDR3 is made up of 16 amino acids. CDR1 and CDR2 (germline): SGHNT, YYREEE (reference sequence). The CDR3 loop reads CASSSSLNRGYTEAFF. The DNA of the CDR3 is TGTGCCAGCAGCTCCAGCCTCAACAGGGGTTACACTGAAGCTTTCTTT.

This chain uses TRBV7-9 with TRBJ1-6; 7 nucleotides align to TRBD1. The V gene's germline CDR1 is SEHNR and CDR2 FQNEAQ (reference sequence). Germline trimming cut 3 bases from V and 6 bases from J; bases unmatched to any gene: 5. The CDR3 spans 15 residues. The CDR3 is CASSLGGTANSPLHF. The CDR3 region has the DNA TGTGCCAGCAGCTTGGGCGGGACAGCTAATTCACCCCTCCACTTT.

This chain links TRBV5-4 with TRBJ1-2, with 7 bases lining up with TRBD1. Germline lookup yields CDR1 SGHNT and CDR2 YYREEE (reference sequence). This CDR3 is built from 15 residues. J lost 4 bases, V lost 7 bases, and 13 bases had no gene match. CDR3 sequence (DNA): TGTGCCAGCGCCCTGACGGGACAGCTCGCCTATGGCTACACCTTC. Translating gives CASALTGQLAYGYTF.

The chain is built from TRBV6-6 and TRBJ1-5; D not certain. V dropped 4 bases and J dropped 7 bases, with 17 bases sitting between them. CDR1 MNHNY and CDR2 SVGAGI come from the germline V gene (reference sequence). This CDR3 has 15 amino acids. In DNA, the CDR3 is TGTGCCAGCAGTTTCGGCCGGGGTTGGAGGCAGCCCCAGCATTTT. It is translated as CASSFGRGWRQPQHF.

This clone was counted only a few times. The chain carries TRBV2 and TRBJ1-4, with TRBD1 as a possible D gene (5 bases). Trimming took off 5 bases at V and 0 bases at J, with 16 bases between the two ends. The CDR3 loop spans 17 amino acids. Germline lookup yields CDR1 SNHLY and CDR2 FYNNEI. CDR3 bases: TGTGCCAGCAGTACGTACGCTGGACAAGCAACTAATGAAAAACTGTTTTTT. It translates to CASSTYAGQATNEKLFF.

This chain connects TRBV28 to TRBJ2-3; TRBD2 matches at 10 bases. This CDR3 has 16 residues. The germline gives CDR1 MDHEN, CDR2 SYDVKM. With V trimmed by 5 bases and J by 6 bases, 11 bases remained unmatched. The CDR3 reads CASSPIPLAGDDTQYF. DNA for the CDR3: TGTGCCAGCAGTCCTATCCCCCTAGCGGGAGATGATACGCAGTATTTT.

The V gene is TRBV25-1, the J gene TRBJ1-1, with D tentatively TRBD1 (6 bases). The CDR3 totals 12 residues. Germline lookup yields CDR1 MGHDK and CDR2 SYGVNS. Trimming left V 7 bases short and J 1 base short, with 7 bases between. CDR3 region: CASIGGNTEAFF. The CDR3 bases are TGTGCCAGCATAGGGGGGAACACTGAAGCTTTCTTT.

V gene TRBV5-1 combines with J gene TRBJ2-7; 8 positions match TRBD1. The V gene's germline CDR1 is SGHRS and CDR2 YFSETQ. The CDR3 extends over 13 amino acids. With V trimmed by 3 bases and J by 2 bases, 1 base remained unmatched. This CDR3 reads CASSWTGTYEQYF. CDR3 nucleotides: TGCGCCAGCAGCTGGACAGGGACCTACGAGCAGTACTTC.

V gene TRBV21-1 combines with J gene TRBJ1-6; the D call of TRBD1 is as the table states it, not checked on the DNA. TRBV21-1 is termed a pseudogene. This CDR3 comprises 12 residues. The DNA of the CDR3 is TGTGCCAGCAGCACGACAGGGTTCACCCTCCACTTT. This sequence encodes CASSTTGFTLHF.

The chain uses TRBV10-3 and TRBJ2-2; 11 bases align to TRBD1. The germline gives CDR1 ENHRY, CDR2 SYGVKD. The CDR3 spans 15 residues. V dropped 7 bases and J dropped 5; count of bases not matched to a gene: 6. CDR3 bases: TGTGCCATCATGCGCGGGACAGGGGGTACCGGGGAGCTGTTTTTT. Its protein is CAIMRGTGGTGELFF.

The chain uses TRBV19 and TRBJ2-7; TRBD1 aligns across 7 bases. CDR1 LNHDA and CDR2 SQIVND come from the germline V gene (reference sequence). CDR3 length equals 14 residues. The V segment lost 3 bases and the J segment 2 bases; nucleotides outside the gene matches: 4. The CDR3 sequence is CASSIETGPYEQYF. Here the CDR3 DNA reads TGTGCCAGTAGTATCGAGACAGGGCCCTACGAGCAGTACTTC.